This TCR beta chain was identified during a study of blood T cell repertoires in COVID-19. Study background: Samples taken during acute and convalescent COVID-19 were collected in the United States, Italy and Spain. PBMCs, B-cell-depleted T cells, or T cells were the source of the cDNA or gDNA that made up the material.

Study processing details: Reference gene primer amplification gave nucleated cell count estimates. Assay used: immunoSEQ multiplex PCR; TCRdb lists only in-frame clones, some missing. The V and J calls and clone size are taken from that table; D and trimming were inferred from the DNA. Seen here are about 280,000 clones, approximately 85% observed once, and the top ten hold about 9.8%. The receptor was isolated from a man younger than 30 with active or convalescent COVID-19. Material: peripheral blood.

CDR3: CASSSRDRGTDTQYF. For the CDR3, the DNA is TGCGCCAGCAGCTCCCGGGACAGGGGGACAGATACGCAGTATTTT. V and J are TRBV5-1 and TRBJ2-3; TRBD1 agrees at 11 bases. The germline V gene encodes CDR1 SGHRS and CDR2 YFSETQ. The CDR3 covers 15 residues. V shed 3 bases, J shed 3 bases, and the junction held 3 bases outside the gene matches.